The entry below describes one T cell receptor beta chain. The V gene's germline CDR1 is SGHRS and CDR2 YFSETQ. This CDR3 is built from 15 residues. The sample originates from a study of blood T cells in healthy people across ages. The sample providers were healthy Caucasian people from Russia, aged about 6 to 95. Extractions gave at least 5.5 micrograms of total RNA per sample. The second PCR ran roughly 7 to 12 cycles with a sample-barcoded 5' primer and J-beta primers. A template-switch adaptor that had 12 random nucleotides put a tag on each cDNA molecule. Every sample returned 2.5 million or more CDR3-containing paired-end reads. TCRdb re-called the 5' RACE reads through MiXCR, storing one row per CDR3 protein. The sample holds approximately 900,000 distinct CDR3 sequences, about 44% seen once.

The TCR comes from a man aged 25 to 40 in good health. The material sequenced was blood. The chain couples TRBV5-1 to TRBJ2-5, with D perhaps matching TRBD2 (6 bases). The J call may be incorrect, as the DNA end agrees better with TRBJ2-7. The CDR3 is CASSLVSRRDTEQYF. DNA of the CDR3: TGCGCCAGCAGCTTGGTCTCACGGAGGGATACCGAGCAGTACTTC.